This TCR beta chain was identified during a study of T cell responses to AZD1222 COVID-19 vaccine. The protocol was immunoSEQ multiplex PCR, while the TCRdb copy is restricted to in-frame clones and leaves out a portion. The sample lists about 130,000 clones, about nine tenths occurring once. Germline loops: CDR1 SGHDT, CDR2 YYEEEE. Trimming removed 1 base from V and 1 base from J, with 5 bases in between. The CDR3 has 13 residues. The chain carries TRBV5-6 and TRBJ2-5, with D hard to call. This TCR was sampled from an adult who received the AZD1222 COVID-19 vaccine. The sequencing here drew on peripheral blood, taken 28 days after the second AZD1222 dose. The CDR3, as DNA: TGTGCCAGCAGCTTGTTTATCCAAGAGACCCAGTACTTC. This gives the protein CASSLFIQETQYF.